Below, 8 T cell receptor beta chains from the same sample are listed, as sequenced in a study of cytomegalovirus exposure and HLA in healthy donors. PCR amplification relied on 60 Vbeta primers (plus 13 Jbeta primers). The method was immunoSEQ multiplex PCR; TCRdb's version includes in-frame clones alone and lacks a portion of them. The table includes roughly 38,000 clones, roughly three quarters detected once. The sample taken for sequencing was PBMCs. All receptors come from a woman aged 25 to 39 in good health and CMV-seropositive.

The chain recombines TRBV9 with TRBJ2-5; 10 bases line up with TRBD2. The CDR3 is 17 amino acids. J lost 3 bases, V lost 4 bases, and 12 bases had no gene match. Germline V gene data show CDR1 as SGDLS and CDR2 as YYNGEE. CDR3 nucleotides: TGTGCCAGCAGCACCCCGGTGAGCGGGGGGGCCGAAGAGACCCAGTACTTC. It translates to CASSTPVSGGAEETQYF.

This clone showed up just a few times. The rearrangement links TRBV7-6 to TRBJ1-6; no reliable D call. V was cut by 3 bases and J by 6 bases, with 15 bases left in between. This CDR3 spans 16 amino acids. Germline V gives CDR1 SGHVS, CDR2 FNYEAQ. CDR3 coding DNA: TGTGCCAGCAGCTTGGCTGCTGGAGTTGGTAATTCACCCCTCCACTTT. Translation: CASSLAAGVGNSPLHF.

The rearrangement links TRBV5-6 to TRBJ2-3, with unresolved D. Trimming shortened V by 4 bases and J by 4 bases, and 16 bases separated the two germline ends. The germline CDR1 and CDR2 sequences are SGHDT and YYEEEE. The CDR3 loop spans 15 amino acids. Here the CDR3 DNA reads TGTGCCAGCAGCACATGGCGGTCTGTGGCAGATACGCAGTATTTT. Translated: CASSTWRSVADTQYF.

Comment on this clone: At one of its ends the junction is not consistent with the germline gene, which may arise from a read error. The gene calls are TRBV7-9 and TRBJ2-5; maybe TRBD2 (6 bases). The end of the DNA fits TRBJ2-7 better, so the J call may be wrong. The germline V gene encodes CDR1 SEHNR and CDR2 FQNEAQ (reference sequence). CDR3 length equals 12 residues. The CDR3 sequence: CSSSPGLDEQYF. In DNA form, the CDR3 reads TGTTCCAGCAGCCCGGGACTTGACGAGCAGTACTTC.

The gene calls are TRBV6-1 and TRBJ2-5; the D gene is possibly TRBD2 (6 bases). The V gene's germline CDR1 is MNHNS and CDR2 SASEGT. V lost 0 bases and J 0 bases, leaving 11 bases between the germline ends. The CDR3 totals 16 residues. CDR3 bases: TGTGCCAGCAGTGAAGCTGGAGGGAGCTACCAAGAGACCCAGTACTTC. It is translated as CASSEAGGSYQETQYF.

This rearrangement joins TRBV27 to TRBJ2-7; possible D gene TRBD2, 6 bases. This CDR3 spans 14 amino acids. CDR1 MNHEY and CDR2 SMNVEV come from the germline V gene (reference sequence). The V and J ends lost 3 bases and 5 bases respectively, with 14 bases between them. The CDR3 loop reads CASSFGGGRNEQYF. The CDR3 region has the DNA TGTGCCAGCAGTTTCGGAGGAGGGAGGAACGAGCAGTACTTC.

The chain combines TRBV30 with TRBJ1-3, with unresolved D. V shed 0 bases and J shed 2 bases, with 8 bases lying between them. Germline assignment: CDR1 GTSNPN and CDR2 SVGIG (reference sequence). The CDR3 totals 14 residues. The CDR3 here is CAWSVGGTGNTIYF. As DNA, the CDR3 is TGTGCCTGGAGTGTAGGAGGGACTGGAAACACCATATATTTT.

J is TRBJ1-5 and V is TRBV29-1; 9 bases match TRBD1. V lost 3 bases, J lost 1 base, and 1 base stayed unmatched. This CDR3 has 14 residues. Germline CDR1 reads SQVTM; CDR2 reads ANQGSEA. The CDR3 DNA is TGCAGCGTTGAGACAGGGGGAAGCAATCAGCCCCAGCATTTT. As protein: CSVETGGSNQPQHF.